The 28 T cell receptor beta chains reported below all come from one sample, sequenced in a study of T-cell memory formation after mild COVID-19. TCRdb re-derived calls from the 5' RACE reads in MiXCR, one entry per CDR3 protein. Found here are approximately 580,000 distinct CDR3 sequences, around 20% of them singletons; the top ten hold under 15%. Input material: PBMCs or a T cell subset sorted from them (not recorded which). These receptors were collected from an adult woman who had mild COVID-19 (a few samples of this study predate the infection). Cell type and time point are not known.

The chain uses TRBV7-3 and TRBJ2-3, with unresolved D. This CDR3 comprises 14 residues. Germline CDR1 SGHTA, CDR2 FQGTGA. The germline V and J ends were trimmed by 0 bases and 5 bases, with 9 bases remaining between them. The CDR3 protein is CASSLTPFGDTQYF. The CDR3 DNA is TGTGCCAGCAGCTTAACCCCTTTTGGAGATACGCAGTATTTT.

This clonotype was detected only a few times. For the CDR3, the DNA is TGCGCCAGCAGCTCGGTTCCACCAGTTCCCTACGAGCAGTACTTC. Amino acid sequence: CASSSVPPVPYEQYF. This chain links TRBV5-1 with TRBJ2-7, with D unresolved. V lost 3 bases and J lost 2, with 15 bases in between. The CDR3 has 15 amino acids. From germline, CDR1 is SGHRS and CDR2 YFSETQ.

Details on this clonotype: Germline is not matched at one junction end, which may reflect a read error. The rearrangement joins TRBV4-1 to TRBJ1-5; 9 bases line up with TRBD1. Looked up from germline, CDR1 is MGHRA and CDR2 is YSYEKL. The CDR3 spans 16 residues. The CDR3 reads CASSQEGQGARQLQHF. The CDR3 DNA reads TGCGCCAGCAGCCAAGAGGGACAGGGTGCCCGCCAGCTCCAGCATTTT.

V gene TRBV6-5 combines with J gene TRBJ2-1; the D is unclear. Germline V lookup: CDR1 MNHEY, CDR2 SVGAGI. V shed 5 bases and J shed 6 bases, with 11 bases lying between them. The CDR3 consists of 13 residues. CDR3 coding DNA: TGTGCCAGCAGTACCCCCCCGAGCAATGAGCAGTTCTTC. It is translated as CASSTPPSNEQFF.

There are a few counts of this clonotype. This rearrangement joins TRBV29-1 to TRBJ2-3; no clear D. The V gene lost 7 bases and the J gene lost 2 bases, with 10 bases spanning the gap. The CDR3 spans 12 residues. CDR1 and CDR2 from the germline V gene are SQVTM and ANQGSEA. CDR3 sequence reads: CSGRHFTDTQYF. The CDR3, as DNA: TGCAGCGGGAGACATTTCACAGATACGCAGTATTTT.

This clonotype has more than one count but fewer than ten. The gene calls are TRBV7-9 and TRBJ2-1; 8 nucleotides agree with TRBD1. The CDR3 sequence is 15 residues long. Trimming at V came to 8 bases and at J to 7 bases, leaving 13 bases not matched to a gene. In germline, CDR1 is SEHNR, CDR2 FQNEAQ (reference sequence). This chain's CDR3 is CASLEGDRPRNEQFF. Here the CDR3 DNA reads TGTGCCAGCTTAGAAGGGGACAGGCCGAGGAATGAGCAGTTCTTC.

This chain uses TRBV7-3 with TRBJ2-1; D not resolved. V shed 1 base and J shed 2 bases, with 9 bases lying between them. CDR1 is SGHTA and CDR2 is FQGTGA in the germline V gene. The CDR3 runs to 15 residues. This chain's CDR3 is CASSLKDSPYNEQFF. The CDR3 DNA is TGTGCCAGCAGCTTAAAGGATAGTCCCTACAATGAGCAGTTCTTC.

V gene TRBV7-9 combines with J gene TRBJ2-1; TRBD2 matches 10 bases. CDR1 is SEHNR and CDR2 is FQNEAQ in the germline V gene (reference sequence). This CDR3 comprises 13 residues. J was trimmed by 12 bases and V by 5 bases; bases with no gene match: 7. The CDR3 nucleotides read TGTGCCAGCAGCCTAGTCGCTAGCGGGAGGCAGTTCTTC. This codes for CASSLVASGRQFF. Variable domain in full (rest from reference TRBV7-9 and TRBJ2-1): DTGVSQNPRHKITKRGQNVTFRCDPISEHNRLYWYRQTLGQGPEFLTYFQNEAQLEKSRLLSDRFSAERPKGSFSTLEIQRTEQGDSAMYLCASSLVASGRQFFGPGTRLTVL.

The CDR3, as DNA: TGTGCCAGCAGCGCCTTACACAGGACGGACACCGGGGAGCTGTTTTTT. Its translation is CASSALHRTDTGELFF. The chain is built from TRBV9 and TRBJ2-2, with a tentative D call TRBD1 (5 bases). V gave up 3 bases and J gave up 3 bases, with 15 bases separating them. This CDR3 comprises 16 residues. From germline, CDR1 is SGDLS and CDR2 YYNGEE.

V is TRBV3-1 and J is TRBJ1-1; 7 bases are a match to TRBD1. J lost 2 bases, V lost 1 base, and 4 bases had no gene match. Germline V CDR1 and CDR2: LGHDT, YNNKEL (reference sequence). The CDR3 runs to 15 residues. The CDR3 sequence: CASSQAGTDNTEAFF. The CDR3 nucleotides read TGTGCCAGCAGCCAAGCTGGGACAGACAACACTGAAGCTTTCTTT.

J is TRBJ2-7 and V is TRBV7-9, with D uncertain. V dropped 5 bases and J dropped 3 bases, with 17 bases sitting between them. The CDR3 spans 15 residues. CDR1 is SEHNR and CDR2 is FQNEAQ in the germline V gene (reference sequence). Written as DNA, the CDR3 is TGTGCCAGCAGCCACCCCCCGGACGGATTCTACGAGCAGTACTTC. It encodes CASSHPPDGFYEQYF.

This clonotype was counted between two and nine times. The chain employs TRBV7-9 and TRBJ2-5; maybe TRBD1 (5 bases). The germline CDR1 and CDR2 sequences are SEHNR and FQNEAQ (reference sequence). This CDR3 has 13 residues. The V and J ends lost 3 bases and 3 bases respectively, with 8 bases between them. In DNA, the CDR3 is TGTGCCAGCAGCTTTGTGACAGAAGAGACCCAGTACTTC. This encodes CASSFVTEETQYF.

J is TRBJ2-1 and V is TRBV9; 9 nucleotides match TRBD1. The CDR3 runs 17 residues. V was pared by 0 bases and J by 3 bases, with 7 bases of the junction left unmatched. Per the germline V gene, CDR1 is SGDLS and CDR2 is YYNGEE. The DNA for the CDR3 is TGTGCCAGCAGCGTAGCTGCGGACAGGGGAAACTACAATGAGCAGTTCTTC. It encodes CASSVAADRGNYNEQFF.

This rearrangement joins TRBV12-3 or TRBV12-4 to TRBJ1-1; 10 nucleotides match TRBD1. The V and J ends lost 5 bases and 4 bases, in that order; junction bases with no gene match: 7. CDR3 length equals 15 residues. This chain's CDR3 is CASSTGQGQATEAFF. The CDR3 DNA follows: TGTGCCAGCAGTACGGGACAGGGGCAGGCCACTGAAGCTTTCTTT.

The chain recombines TRBV14 with TRBJ1-1; D ambiguous. V gave up 2 bases and J gave up 7 bases, with 11 bases separating them. From germline, CDR1 is SGHDN and CDR2 FVKESK. The CDR3 length is 13 residues. The CDR3 spells CASSQWGGDEAFF. As DNA, the CDR3 is TGTGCCAGCAGCCAATGGGGTGGCGATGAAGCTTTCTTT.

V is TRBV24-1 and J is TRBJ2-7, with D perhaps given as TRBD1 or TRBD2 (5 bases each). Germline V gene data show CDR1 as KGHDR and CDR2 as SFDVKD. The CDR3 length is 15 residues. V lost 5 bases to trimming and J lost 3 bases, with 16 bases between them. This CDR3 reads CATSAGTPRLYEQYF. CDR3 nucleotides: TGTGCCACCAGTGCAGGGACCCCCAGGCTCTACGAGCAGTACTTC.

This chain uses TRBV9 with TRBJ2-3; D is uncertain. Trimming left V 3 bases short and J 6 bases short, with 8 bases between. Germline CDR1 SGDLS, CDR2 YYNGEE. This CDR3 has 12 amino acids. Here the CDR3 reads CASSAGPDTQYF. The CDR3 DNA follows: TGTGCCAGCAGCGCTGGCCCCGATACGCAGTATTTT.

The genes are TRBV7-2 and TRBJ2-7; the match to TRBD1 covers 9 bases. The ends lost 6 bases at V and 3 bases at J; junction bases unmatched: 6. CDR3 length equals 14 residues. Germline CDR1 is SGHTA and CDR2 is FQGNSA. CDR3 nucleotide sequence: TGTGCCAGCAGTAGGACAGGGGCACACTACGAGCAGTACTTC. Protein sequence: CASSRTGAHYEQYF.

The rearrangement uses TRBV29-1 and TRBJ2-7; 7 bases align to TRBD2. The CDR3 is 13 residues long. With 6 bases clipped from V and 7 bases from J, the junction kept 12 bases outside the gene matches. Per the germline V gene, CDR1 is SQVTM and CDR2 is ANQGSEA. CDR3 residues: CSVVASGTGEQYF. The CDR3 bases are TGCAGCGTGGTGGCTAGCGGAACGGGTGAGCAGTACTTC.

The gene calls are TRBV6-5 and TRBJ1-6, with D possibly being TRBD1 (6 bases). Trimming took 3 bases from V and 0 from J, leaving 9 bases between them. Germline assignment: CDR1 MNHEY and CDR2 SVGAGI. The CDR3 covers 16 residues. CDR3 loop: CASSYDRSSYNSPLHF. CDR3 nucleotide sequence: TGTGCCAGCAGTTATGACAGGAGCTCCTATAATTCACCCCTCCACTTT.

This clonotype has only a few counts. The chain links TRBV19 to TRBJ1-5; D call uncertain. The germline V gene has CDR1 LNHDA and CDR2 SQIVND (reference sequence). The CDR3 spans 16 residues. V was clipped by 4 bases and J by 0 bases, with 13 bases between them. CDR3 nucleotide sequence: TGTGCCAGTAGTACCCTCTGGGGAGCTAGCAATCAGCCCCAGCATTTT. It is translated as CASSTLWGASNQPQHF.

This clonotype turned up a few times. The chain employs TRBV11-2 and TRBJ1-1; 7 nucleotides align to TRBD1. This CDR3 has 15 amino acids. V gave up 3 bases and J gave up 8 bases; unmatched junction bases: 12. From germline, CDR1 is SGHAT and CDR2 FQNNGV. CDR3 in amino acids: CASSFGDRYGGEAFF. CDR3 DNA: TGTGCCAGCAGCTTTGGGGACAGATATGGAGGCGAAGCTTTCTTT.

V gene TRBV7-9 combines with J gene TRBJ2-5, with 11 bases lining up with TRBD2. Germline V gene sequence: CDR1 SEHNR, CDR2 FQNEAQ (reference sequence). The J segment lost 4 bases and the V segment lost 5 bases, leaving 6 bases of the junction unmatched. The CDR3 sequence is 15 residues long. DNA for the CDR3: TGTGCCAGCAGCCTTAGCGGGAGGGTAGGAGAGACCCAGTACTTC. It translates to CASSLSGRVGETQYF. Based on the CDR3 plus reference TRBV7-9 and TRBJ2-5, the full variable domain is DTGVSQNPRHKITKRGQNVTFRCDPISEHNRLYWYRQTLGQGPEFLTYFQNEAQLEKSRLLSDRFSAERPKGSFSTLEIQRTEQGDSAMYLCASSLSGRVGETQYFGPGTRLLVL.

This clonotype was seen at least ten times. This rearrangement joins TRBV7-2 to TRBJ1-6; the D gene is possibly TRBD1 (6 bases). V lost 2 bases and J 6 bases, leaving 11 bases between the germline ends. This CDR3 spans 15 amino acids. Germline CDR1 SGHTA, CDR2 FQGNSA. Written as DNA, the CDR3 is TGTGCCAGCAGCTTAAACACAGGGAGTAATTCACCCCTCCACTTT. Residues: CASSLNTGSNSPLHF.

This chain uses TRBV6-5 with TRBJ2-7, with 8 nucleotides matching TRBD1. Per germline, CDR1 MNHEY and CDR2 SVGAGI. The V segment lost 6 bases and the J segment 1 base; nucleotides outside the gene matches: 5. This CDR3 comprises 14 residues. CDR3 residues: CASRGQAPSYEQYF. In DNA, the CDR3 is TGTGCCAGCAGGGGACAGGCCCCGTCCTACGAGCAGTACTTC.

This clonotype was detected ten times or more. The gene calls are TRBV20-1 and TRBJ2-6; 12 bases fit TRBD2. The CDR3 totals 18 residues. After removal of 6 bases from V and 0 bases from J, the junction contained 9 bases not matched to a gene. CDR1 DFQATT and CDR2 SNEGSKA come from the germline V gene (reference sequence). The DNA of the CDR3 is TGCAGTGCCCCTACCGGACTAGCGGGACGCTCTGGGGCCAACGTCCTGACTTTC. Its protein is CSAPTGLAGRSGANVLTF.

This clonotype has only a few counts. The rearrangement links TRBV7-9 to TRBJ1-1; D unclear. CDR1 is SEHNR, CDR2 FQNEAQ, per germline (reference sequence). This CDR3 is built from 14 residues. Trimming removed 5 bases at V and 8 bases at J, with 18 bases between. CDR3 nucleotide sequence: TGTGCCAGCAGCCCCCCCGGTTTAGGGCCCGAAGCTTTCTTT. Protein: CASSPPGLGPEAFF.

This clonotype was counted at least ten times. The chain recombines TRBV5-1 with TRBJ2-1; TRBD2 matches 14 bases. CDR3 length: 16 residues. J was trimmed by 3 bases and V by 4 bases; bases with no gene match: 3. The germline CDR1 and CDR2 sequences are SGHRS and YFSETQ. The CDR3: CASSLTSGGVYNEQFF. CDR3 DNA: TGCGCCAGCAGCCTGACTAGCGGGGGGGTCTACAATGAGCAGTTCTTC.